This TCR beta chain originates from a study of blood T cell repertoires in COVID-19. Overall study: Acute and convalescent COVID-19 specimens originated in the United States, Italy and Spain. The analysed material was cDNA or gDNA that came from T cells, B-cell-depleted T cells, or PBMCs.

Per the original methods: Reference gene primers were amplified, and this amplification served to estimate nucleated cell counts. TCRdb's table, derived via immunoSEQ multiplex PCR, lists solely in-frame clones and lacks some. That table is the source of V, J and clone size, and D and trimming were worked out from the DNA. The sample yields fewer than 250,000 clones, around 90% seen once. The specimen sequenced was peripheral blood. The sequence was obtained from a man aged 55-75 years with acute or convalescent COVID-19.

The CDR3 is CASSIRDRDTQYF. The DNA for the CDR3 is TGTGCCAGCAGCATCCGGGACAGGGACACGCAGTATTTT. This rearrangement joins TRBV5-5 to TRBJ2-3; 9 nucleotides line up with TRBD1. CDR1 and CDR2 (germline): SGHKS, YYEKEE (reference sequence). This CDR3 has 13 amino acids. V was clipped by 4 bases and J by 9 bases; unmatched bases: 6.